This T cell receptor (beta chain) was retrieved from a study of cytomegalovirus exposure and HLA in healthy donors. Vbeta (60) and Jbeta (13) primers were used in the PCR. The table came from immunoSEQ multiplex PCR; TCRdb's copy has only in-frame clones and leaves some out. The data show approximately 190,000 clones, with about four fifths seen just once and 3.4% held by the top ten. The V end was cut by 0 bases, the J end by 4 bases, with 11 bases between. This CDR3 spans 15 amino acids. The germline V gene has CDR1 SGDLS and CDR2 YYNGEE. Sequencing was carried out using PBMCs. This chain uses TRBV9 with TRBJ2-1; possibly TRBD2 for D (6 bases). The clonotype was recovered from a man aged 40-49 years in good health and CMV-seropositive. The CDR3 DNA reads as TGTGCCAGCAGCGTAGGCGGGGCCCTATACAATGAGCAGTTCTTC. The encoded protein is CASSVGGALYNEQFF.